This TCR beta chain emerged from a study of vaccination and CD4 T cells after COVID-19. Study as a whole: Convalescent participants consisted of six males and four females, two being Hispanic. Overlapping spike peptides of SARS-CoV-2, HCoV-NL63, HCoV-OC43 and HCoV-229E were used, and cells were stimulated with them. General study findings and limits: Clonotypes reactive to SARS-CoV-2 had a median that went up from approximately 21 to 38, but not significantly.

The CDR3 covers 20 residues. CDR1 is SGHAT, CDR2 FQDESV, per germline (reference sequence). The V and J ends lost 3 bases and 4 bases, in that order; junction bases with no gene match: 21. An Oncomine TCR Beta short-read assay was used to sequence the DNA from cultured CD4+ T cells. A single record per CDR3 protein comes from TCRdb applying MiXCR to the PCR reads. Among 20,000 to 25,000 distinct CDR3 sequences listed, about 35% were seen once. On this clonotype: Its antigen is not identified.

Time point noted: late sampling 161 to 241 days after vaccination in three convalescent patients. This sample's treatment: approximately nine-day PBMC culture with coronavirus spike peptide pools or control peptides (ViraFEST assay). The rearrangement links TRBV11-1 to TRBJ2-7; 10 nucleotides line up with TRBD1. Sequencing was performed on CD4+ T cells from blood, cultured in vitro, taken about 7 months after SARS-CoV-2 vaccination. This sequence originates from a human donor who had recovered from COVID-19. The CDR3 reads CASSLTGTGVPLRGTYEQYF. In DNA form, the CDR3 reads TGTGCCAGCAGCTTGACCGGGACAGGGGTTCCGTTAAGGGGGACTTACGAGCAGTACTTC.